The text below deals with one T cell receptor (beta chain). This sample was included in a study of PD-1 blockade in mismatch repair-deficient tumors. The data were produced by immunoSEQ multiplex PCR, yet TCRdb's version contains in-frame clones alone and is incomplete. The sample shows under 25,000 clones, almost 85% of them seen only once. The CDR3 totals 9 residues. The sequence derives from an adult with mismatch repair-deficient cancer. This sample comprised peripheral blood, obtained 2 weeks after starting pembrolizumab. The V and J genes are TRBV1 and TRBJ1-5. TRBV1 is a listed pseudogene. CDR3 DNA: TGCACCAGCAGCCAAGCCCAGCATTTT. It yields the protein CTSSQAQHF.